This paragraph reports one T cell receptor (beta chain). The antigen remains unidentified. The source of the sample is a study of tumor-infiltrating lymphocytes in glioblastoma multiforme. Overall study findings and caveats: No surface-marker sorting into functional T cell subtypes was done.

TCRB libraries came from RNA via three nested multiplex PCR rounds. TCRdb analysed the multiplex PCR reads with MiXCR anew, one entry per CDR3 protein. Seen here are around 33,000 distinct CDR3 sequences, around 60% observed once, and the top ten hold around a third. The CDR3 spans 14 residues. V lost 6 bases and J lost 8, with 16 bases in between. The chain has TRBV12-3 or TRBV12-4 and TRBJ1-4, with D unclear. Sample: brain tumor tissue. The source is a male donor with glioblastoma. CDR3 loop: CASSPFVLGEKLFF. Here the CDR3 DNA reads TGTGCCAGCAGCCCCTTTGTCTTAGGGGAAAAACTGTTTTTT.